The source of this T cell receptor beta chain is a study of T cells in Graves' hyperthyroidism and ophthalmopathy. For the study at large: Peripheral blood sampling occurred at initial diagnosis, before any treatment.

There are many counts of this clonotype. RNA transcripts provided the source from which TCR beta CDR3 regions were amplified. In the first-round RT-PCR of the TCR CDR3, the HTBI primer set was used. TCRdb reprocessed the multiplex PCR reads with MiXCR, giving one entry per CDR3 protein. The sample lists about 400,000 distinct CDR3 sequences, 15% to 17% occurring once. This CDR3 is 14 amino acids long. Germline V gene sequence: CDR1 LNHNV, CDR2 YYDKDF (reference sequence). With 5 bases clipped from V and 3 bases from J, the junction kept 4 bases outside the gene matches. The receptor comes from a young woman with Graves' hyperthyroidism. Sequences were obtained from blood. The chain links TRBV15 to TRBJ2-5, with 9 bases fitting TRBD1. The CDR3 sequence: CATSARDREETQYF. The CDR3 bases are TGTGCCACCAGCGCCCGGGACAGGGAAGAGACCCAGTACTTC.